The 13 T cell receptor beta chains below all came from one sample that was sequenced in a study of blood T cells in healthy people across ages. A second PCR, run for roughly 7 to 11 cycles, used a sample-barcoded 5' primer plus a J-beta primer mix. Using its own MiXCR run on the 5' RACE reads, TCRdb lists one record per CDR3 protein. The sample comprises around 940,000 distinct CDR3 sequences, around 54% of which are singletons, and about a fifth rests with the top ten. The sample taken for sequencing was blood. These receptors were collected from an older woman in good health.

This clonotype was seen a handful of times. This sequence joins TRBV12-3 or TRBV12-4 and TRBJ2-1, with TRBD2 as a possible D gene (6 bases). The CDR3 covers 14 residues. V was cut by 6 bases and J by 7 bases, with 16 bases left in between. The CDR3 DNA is TGTGCCAGCAGAATACGGGGGAGTGCGAATGAGCAGTTCTTC. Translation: CASRIRGSANEQFF.

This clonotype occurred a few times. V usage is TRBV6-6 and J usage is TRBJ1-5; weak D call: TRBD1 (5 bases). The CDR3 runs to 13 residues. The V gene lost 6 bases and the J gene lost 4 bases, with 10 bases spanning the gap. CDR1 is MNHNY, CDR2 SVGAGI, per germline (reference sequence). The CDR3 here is CASRGTGNQPQHF. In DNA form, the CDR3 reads TGTGCCAGCAGGGGGACGGGGAATCAGCCCCAGCATTTT.

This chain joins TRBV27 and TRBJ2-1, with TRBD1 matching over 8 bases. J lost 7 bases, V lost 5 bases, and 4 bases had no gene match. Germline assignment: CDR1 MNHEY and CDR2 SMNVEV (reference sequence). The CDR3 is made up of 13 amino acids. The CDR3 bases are TGTGCCAGCAGTCACGGACAGGGAAATGAGCAGTTCTTC. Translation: CASSHGQGNEQFF.

This chain's CDR3 is CASSWTGNEQYF. In nucleotides, the CDR3 is TGCGCCAGCAGCTGGACTGGGAACGAGCAGTACTTC. The J gene is TRBJ2-4, the V gene TRBV10-1; TRBD2 is a possible D gene (5 bases). The DNA end is more similar to TRBJ2-7, so the J call may be wrong. Germline-derived CDR1 and CDR2 are WNHNN and SYGVQD (reference sequence). This CDR3 has 12 residues.

Here the CDR3 DNA reads TGCAGTGCTAGAGTTCTCGCGTCCGGCACAGATACGCAGTATTTT. Protein sequence: CSARVLASGTDTQYF. The chain carries TRBV20-1 and TRBJ2-3, with unresolved D. Germline CDR1 reads DFQATT; CDR2 reads SNEGSKA (reference sequence). The CDR3 length is 15 residues. V shed 1 base and J shed 1 base, with 12 bases lying between them.

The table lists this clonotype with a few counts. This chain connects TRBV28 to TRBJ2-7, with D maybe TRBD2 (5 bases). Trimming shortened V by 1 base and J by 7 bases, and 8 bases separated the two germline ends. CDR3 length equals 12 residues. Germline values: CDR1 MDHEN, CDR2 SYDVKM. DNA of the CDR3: TGTGCCAGCAGTTTATTAACGGGAGAGCAGTACTTC. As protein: CASSLLTGEQYF.

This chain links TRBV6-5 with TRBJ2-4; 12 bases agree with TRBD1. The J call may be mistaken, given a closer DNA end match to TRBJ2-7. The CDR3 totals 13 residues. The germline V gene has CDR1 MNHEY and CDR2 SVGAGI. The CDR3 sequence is CASKGQGANEQYF. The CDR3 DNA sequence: TGTGCCAGCAAGGGACAGGGGGCAAACGAGCAGTACTTC.

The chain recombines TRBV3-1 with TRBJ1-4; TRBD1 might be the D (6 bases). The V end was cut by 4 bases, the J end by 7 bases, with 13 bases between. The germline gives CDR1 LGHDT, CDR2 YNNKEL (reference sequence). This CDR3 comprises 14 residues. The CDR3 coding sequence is TGTGCCAGCAGCCGATGGACAGAGGCTGAAAAACTGTTTTTT. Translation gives CASSRWTEAEKLFF.

The CDR3 is CASSLAPGGPYGYTF. In nucleotides, the CDR3 is TGTGCCAGCAGCTTGGCGCCCGGGGGGCCCTATGGCTACACCTTC. The chain couples TRBV5-6 to TRBJ1-2; tentative D call: TRBD1 (6 bases). This CDR3 has 15 amino acids. V was trimmed by 0 bases and J by 4 bases, leaving 13 bases between them. Germline CDR1 SGHDT, CDR2 YYEEEE. The full variable domain, completed using reference TRBV5-6 and TRBJ1-2, is DAGVTQSPTHLIKTRGQQVTLRCSPKSGHDTVSWYQQALGQGPQFIFQYYEEEERQRGNFPDRFSGHQFPNYSSELNVNALLLGDSALYLCASSLAPGGPYGYTFGSGTRLTVV.

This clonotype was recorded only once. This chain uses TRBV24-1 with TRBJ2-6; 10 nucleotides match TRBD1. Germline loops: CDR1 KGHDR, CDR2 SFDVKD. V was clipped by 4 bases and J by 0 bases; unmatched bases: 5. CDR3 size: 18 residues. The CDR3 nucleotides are TGTGCCACCAGTGACCCGGGACAGGGGAACTCTGGGGCCAACGTCCTGACTTTC. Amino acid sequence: CATSDPGQGNSGANVLTF.

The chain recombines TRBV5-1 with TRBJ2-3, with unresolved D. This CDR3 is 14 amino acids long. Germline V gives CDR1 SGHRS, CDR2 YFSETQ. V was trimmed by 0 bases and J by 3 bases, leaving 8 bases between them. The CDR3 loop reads CASSLDGVTDTQYF. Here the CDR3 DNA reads TGCGCCAGCAGCTTGGATGGGGTTACAGATACGCAGTATTTT.

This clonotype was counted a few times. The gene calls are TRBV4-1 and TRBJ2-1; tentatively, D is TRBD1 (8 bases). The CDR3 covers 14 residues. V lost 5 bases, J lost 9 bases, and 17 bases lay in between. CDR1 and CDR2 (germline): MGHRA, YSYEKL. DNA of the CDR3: TGCGCCAGCAGCATCCGGACAGGGACTACTGAGCAGTTCTTC. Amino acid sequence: CASSIRTGTTEQFF.

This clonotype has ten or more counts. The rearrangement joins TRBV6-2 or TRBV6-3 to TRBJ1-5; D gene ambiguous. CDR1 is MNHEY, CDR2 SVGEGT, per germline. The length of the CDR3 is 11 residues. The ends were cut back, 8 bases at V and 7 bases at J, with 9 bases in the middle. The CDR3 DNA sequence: TGTGCCAGCGGGTACGGGCAGCCCCAGCATTTT. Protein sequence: CASGYGQPQHF.